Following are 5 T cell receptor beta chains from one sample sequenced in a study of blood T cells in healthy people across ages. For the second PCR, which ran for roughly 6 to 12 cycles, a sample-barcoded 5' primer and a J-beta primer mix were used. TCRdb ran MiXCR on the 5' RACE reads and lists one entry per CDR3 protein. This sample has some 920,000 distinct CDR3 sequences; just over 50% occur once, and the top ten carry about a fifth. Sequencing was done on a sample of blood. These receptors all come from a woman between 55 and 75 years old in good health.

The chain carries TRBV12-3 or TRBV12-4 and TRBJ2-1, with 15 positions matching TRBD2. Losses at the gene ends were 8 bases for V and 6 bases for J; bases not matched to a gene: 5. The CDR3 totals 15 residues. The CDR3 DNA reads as TGTGCCAGCGCATGGACTAGCGGGAGGGCCAATGAGCAGTTCTTC. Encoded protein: CASAWTSGRANEQFF.

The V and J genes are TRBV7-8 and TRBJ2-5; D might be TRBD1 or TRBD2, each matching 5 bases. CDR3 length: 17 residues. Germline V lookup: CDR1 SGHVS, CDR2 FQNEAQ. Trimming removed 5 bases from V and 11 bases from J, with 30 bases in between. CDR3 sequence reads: CASSPRLVGEGYNEQYF. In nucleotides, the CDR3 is TGTGCCAGCAGCCCACGACTGGTGGGAGAGGGGTACAATGAGCAGTACTTC. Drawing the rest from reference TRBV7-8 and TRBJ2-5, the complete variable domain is GAGVSQSPRYKVAKRGQDVALRCDPISGHVSLFWYQQALGQGPEFLTYFQNEAQLDKSGLPSDRFFAERPEGSVSTLKIQRTQQEDSAVYLCASSPRLVGEGYNEQYFGPGTRLLVL.

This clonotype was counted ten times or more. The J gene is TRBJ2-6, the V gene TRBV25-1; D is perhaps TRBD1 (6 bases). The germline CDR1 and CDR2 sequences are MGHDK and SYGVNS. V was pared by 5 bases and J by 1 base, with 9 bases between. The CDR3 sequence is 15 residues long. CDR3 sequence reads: CASSQTGSGANVLTF. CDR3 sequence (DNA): TGTGCCAGCAGTCAAACAGGGTCTGGGGCCAACGTCCTGACTTTC.

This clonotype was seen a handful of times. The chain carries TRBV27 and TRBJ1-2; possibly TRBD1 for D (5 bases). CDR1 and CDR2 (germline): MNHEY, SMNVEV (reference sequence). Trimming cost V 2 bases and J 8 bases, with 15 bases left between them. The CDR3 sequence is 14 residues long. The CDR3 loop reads CASSLGDGRRGYTF. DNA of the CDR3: TGTGCCAGCAGTTTAGGGGACGGACGACGCGGCTACACCTTC.

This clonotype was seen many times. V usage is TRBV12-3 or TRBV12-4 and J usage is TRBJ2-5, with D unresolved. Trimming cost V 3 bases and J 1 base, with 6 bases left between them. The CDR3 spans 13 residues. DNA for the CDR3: TGTGCCAGCAGTTTGGGCGGCCAAGAGACCCAGTACTTC. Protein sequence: CASSLGGQETQYF.